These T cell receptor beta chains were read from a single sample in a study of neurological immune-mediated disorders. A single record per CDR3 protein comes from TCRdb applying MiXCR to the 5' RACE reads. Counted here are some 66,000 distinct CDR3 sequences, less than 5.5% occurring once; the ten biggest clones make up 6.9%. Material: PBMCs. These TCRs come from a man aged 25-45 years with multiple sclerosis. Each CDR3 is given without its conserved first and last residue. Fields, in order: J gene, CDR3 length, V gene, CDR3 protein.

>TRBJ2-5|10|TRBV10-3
AIMGAGETQY
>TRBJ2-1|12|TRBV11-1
ASSPVAIYNEQF
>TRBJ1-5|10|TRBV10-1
ASSEGGRPQH
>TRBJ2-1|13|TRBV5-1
ASSTQRGGYNEQF
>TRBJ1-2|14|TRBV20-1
SARPPDRARNYGYT
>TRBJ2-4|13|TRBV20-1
SAMDGLLAKNIQY
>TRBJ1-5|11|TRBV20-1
SAPQGYNQPQH
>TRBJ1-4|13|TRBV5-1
ASSTDTTTNEKLF
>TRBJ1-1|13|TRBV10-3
AISARGTGGSEAF
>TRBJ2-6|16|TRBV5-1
ASSLGSDSYSGANVLT
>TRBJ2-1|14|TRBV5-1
ASSLQGTGGRNEQF
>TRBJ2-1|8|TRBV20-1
SAGISEQF
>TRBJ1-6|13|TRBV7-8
ASSLNRAGGSPLH
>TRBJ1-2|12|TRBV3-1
ASSPQGSDYGYT
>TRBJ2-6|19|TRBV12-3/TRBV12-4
ASSARRIRNSQSSGANVLT
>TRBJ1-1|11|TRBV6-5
ASSLLRNTEAF
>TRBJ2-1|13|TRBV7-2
ASRFLAGAYNEQF
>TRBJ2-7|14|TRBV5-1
ASSSSRTDVPREQY
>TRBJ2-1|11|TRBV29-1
SVVGTGADEQF
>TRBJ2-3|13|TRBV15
ATSREQGATDTQY
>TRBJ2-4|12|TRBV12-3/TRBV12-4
ASSQDATSDIQY
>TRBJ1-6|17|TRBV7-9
ASSFTGTGGLPTNSPLH
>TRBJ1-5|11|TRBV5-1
ASSLTGHQPQH
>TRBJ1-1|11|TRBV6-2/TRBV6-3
ASSGRAWTEAF
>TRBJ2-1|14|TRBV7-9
ASSRGRWSSYNEQF
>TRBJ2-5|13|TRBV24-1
ATSRRGGLGETQY
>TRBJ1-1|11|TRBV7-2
ASSPGVQKEAF
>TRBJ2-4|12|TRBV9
ASSPGGDPNIQY
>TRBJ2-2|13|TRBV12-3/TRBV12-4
ASSSRDRGSGELF
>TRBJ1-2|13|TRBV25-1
ASSELDSSWNGYT
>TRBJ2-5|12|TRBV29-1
SVGAGGSGETQY
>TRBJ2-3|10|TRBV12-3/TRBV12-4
ASREREEAQY
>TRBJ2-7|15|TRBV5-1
ASSLLRLGQGAYEQY
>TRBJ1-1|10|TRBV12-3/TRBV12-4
ASSFLHGEAF
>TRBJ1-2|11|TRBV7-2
ASSRLPAGGYT
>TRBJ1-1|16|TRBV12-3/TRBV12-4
ASSLVLGTGYRITEAF
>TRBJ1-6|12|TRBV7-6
ASSFGQRNSPLH
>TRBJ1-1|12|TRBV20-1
SARGQGASTEAF
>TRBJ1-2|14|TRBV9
ASSAGRGQGIYGYT
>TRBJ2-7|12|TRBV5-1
ASSGDREIYEQY
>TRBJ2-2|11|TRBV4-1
ASSQGRAGELF
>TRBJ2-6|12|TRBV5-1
ASRGTSGANVLT
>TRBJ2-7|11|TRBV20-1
SAVNMDYYEQY